The present T cell receptor beta chain was sequenced within a study of blood T cell repertoires in COVID-19 (dated by TCRdb to about 2020). In terms of the full investigation: The collaborator samples originated in the United States, Italy and Spain and spanned the acute and convalescent phases of COVID-19. The material from the prospective study consisted of cDNA or gDNA derived from T cells, B-cell-depleted T cells, or PBMCs. Deeply sampled blood TCRbeta repertoires from subjects exposed to, actively infected with, or recovered from COVID-19 were included in the dataset. The repertoires were made available in a free public database intended to serve as a resource for research on the immune response to SARS-CoV-2. The samples were drawn from the first 160 participants of the ongoing ImmuneRACE study and from 1,254 subjects provided by 6 global collaborators. Sample metadata almost always included a de-identified subject ID, COVID-19 status, age in years and sex. Where available, HLA class I and class II types were taken from metadata supplied by the sample provider and were not determined by assay-based typing. General conclusions and limits of the study: How much clinical and demographic metadata was included differed by source and by participant, and the metadata was provided uncurated.

TCRbeta CDR3 regions were amplified from genomic DNA using the immunoSEQ Assay, a bias-controlled multiplex PCR. Concerning the study's data processing: Within the assay, amplification of reference gene primers was used to estimate how many nucleated cells each sample contained. Sequence reads were collapsed and filtered to measure the absolute abundance of every unique TCRbeta CDR3 rearrangement. Productive Simpson clonality was computed per sample as the square root of Simpson's diversity index over productive rearrangements. TCRdb obtained this table from immuneACCESS and retained in-frame rearrangements with V and J assigned. These tables miss some clones; where compared with another copy, unresolved V genes account for less than half of the shortfall, and the remainder is unexplained. The V and J calls and clone size were taken over from that table, and D and trimming were inferred from the DNA. The sample profile shows 150,000 to 180,000 clones; roughly 80% of them were found once. Over 25% of the sample comes from the top ten.

Collaborating institutions collected whole blood in K2EDTA tubes following their own protocols. For TCRbeta analysis, collaborators shipped samples as frozen whole blood, isolated PBMCs, or DNA extracted from either of those sample types. As to this clone: It has no known antigen specificity. No much larger clone is present one base from it, and per-base qualities are unavailable.

Compared with germline, V lacks 4 bases and J lacks 3 bases; bases without a gene match: 6. Inclusive of the bounding cysteine and phenylalanine, the CDR3 is 16 residues long. Kept here is only the CDR3 DNA, which spans 48 bases and is read in frame from base 1. Taken from the germline V gene, the CDR1 and CDR2 loops are SGHRS and YFSETQ. This TCR was recovered from a woman in her fifties or sixties with acute or convalescent COVID-19. The sequence links TRBV5-1 to TRBJ2-1, and 11 junction bases match TRBD2. Specimen: peripheral blood. The base sequence is TGCGCCAGCAGCCTAGCCGGGACTAGCGGCTACAATGAGCAGTTCTTC. It encodes CASSLAGTSGYNEQFF.